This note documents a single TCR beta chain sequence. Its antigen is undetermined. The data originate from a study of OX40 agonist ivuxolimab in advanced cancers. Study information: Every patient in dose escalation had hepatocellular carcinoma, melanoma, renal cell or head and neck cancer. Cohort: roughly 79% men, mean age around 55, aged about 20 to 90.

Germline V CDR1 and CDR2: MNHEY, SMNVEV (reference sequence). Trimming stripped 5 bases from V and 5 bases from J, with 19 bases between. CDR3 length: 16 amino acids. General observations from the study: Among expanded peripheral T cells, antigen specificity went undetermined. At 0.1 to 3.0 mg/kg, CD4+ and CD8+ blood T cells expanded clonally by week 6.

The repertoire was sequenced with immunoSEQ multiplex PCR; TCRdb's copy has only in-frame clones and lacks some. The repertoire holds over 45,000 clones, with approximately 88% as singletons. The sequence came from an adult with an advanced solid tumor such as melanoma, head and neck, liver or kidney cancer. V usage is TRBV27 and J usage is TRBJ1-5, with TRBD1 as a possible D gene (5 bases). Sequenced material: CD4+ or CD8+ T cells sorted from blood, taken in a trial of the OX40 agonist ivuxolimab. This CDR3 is CASSARGQGIDQPQHF. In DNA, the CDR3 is TGTGCCAGCAGTGCCCGCGGGCAGGGTATAGATCAGCCCCAGCATTTT.